The following is a T cell receptor beta chain sequence with its context. What it recognizes is unknown. Researchers reported that TCR beta cDNA libraries carried unique molecular identifiers. Via MiXCR, TCRdb re-called the PCR reads, giving one row per CDR3 protein. The table lists about 760,000 distinct CDR3 sequences, 30% of them singletons, with roughly 0.53% in the top ten. This specimen belongs to a study of post-analysis software for immune sequencing data. Study-wide findings and caveats: TRBV5-6, TRBV5-1 and TRBV20-1 were among four or five TRBV segments more frequent in patients than controls.

Looked up from germline, CDR1 is SGHDT and CDR2 is YYEEEE. V dropped 4 bases and J dropped 7 bases, with 20 bases sitting between them. CDR3 length: 16 amino acids. This chain joins TRBV5-6 and TRBJ1-4, with D perhaps matching TRBD1 (6 bases). This clonotype originated in a girl under 18 with multiple sclerosis. The sample was blood. The DNA of the CDR3 is TGTGCCAGCAGCCAAGAAGCAGTGGGGGCGAGTGAAAAACTGTTTTTT. Translation: CASSQEAVGASEKLFF.